Sequencing of this T cell receptor (beta chain) was carried out in a study of blood T cell repertoires in COVID-19. The overall study: Donors in the United States, Italy and Spain gave samples during acute or convalescent COVID-19. PBMCs, B-cell-depleted T cells, or T cells provided the cDNA or gDNA that made up the material.

Source study methods: From reference gene primer amplification, estimates of nucleated cell counts were derived. Produced via immunoSEQ multiplex PCR; TCRdb's table is partial and in-frame only. V and J calls and clone size come straight from that table; D and trimming were deduced from the DNA. Among approximately 110,000 clones listed, around 85% were seen once. One Seattle source followed patients from active infection through their disease course. What was sequenced was peripheral blood. The sequence was obtained from a woman of 80 years or more with COVID-19, enrolled during active disease.

The CDR3 here is CASSLMAGNSGANVLTF. CDR3 in DNA: TGCGCCAGCAGCTTGATGGCAGGGAATTCTGGGGCCAACGTCCTGACTTTC. This chain uses TRBV5-1 with TRBJ2-6, with D maybe TRBD1 (5 bases). Germline V gene lookup returns CDR1 SGHRS and CDR2 YFSETQ. Between the trimmed V and J ends, which lost 1 base and 1 base, there was a span of 12 bases. The CDR3 loop spans 17 amino acids.